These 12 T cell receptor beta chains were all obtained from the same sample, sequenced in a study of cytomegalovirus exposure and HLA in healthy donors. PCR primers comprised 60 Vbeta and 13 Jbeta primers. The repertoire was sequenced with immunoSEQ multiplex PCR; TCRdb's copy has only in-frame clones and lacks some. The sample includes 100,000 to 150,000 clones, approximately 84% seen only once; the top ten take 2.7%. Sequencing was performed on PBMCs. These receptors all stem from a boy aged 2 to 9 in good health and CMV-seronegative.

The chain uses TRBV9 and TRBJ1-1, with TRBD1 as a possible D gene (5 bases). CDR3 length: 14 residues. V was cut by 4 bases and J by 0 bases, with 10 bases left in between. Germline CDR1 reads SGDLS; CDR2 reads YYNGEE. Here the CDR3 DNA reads TGTGCCAGCAGCCCCCGACAGATGAACACTGAAGCTTTCTTT. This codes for CASSPRQMNTEAFF.

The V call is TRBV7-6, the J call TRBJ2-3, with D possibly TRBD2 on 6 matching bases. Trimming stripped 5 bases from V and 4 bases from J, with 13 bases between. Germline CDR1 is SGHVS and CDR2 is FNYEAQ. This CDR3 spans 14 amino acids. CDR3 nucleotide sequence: TGTGCCAGCAGCGGCGGAGGGTTCCCAGATACGCAGTATTTT. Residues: CASSGGGFPDTQYF.

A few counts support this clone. The CDR3 loop is CSVEVDRTGYEQYF. In DNA form, the CDR3 reads TGCAGCGTTGAAGTGGACCGGACAGGCTACGAGCAGTACTTC. This chain joins TRBV29-1 and TRBJ2-7; 7 nucleotides line up with TRBD1. The CDR3 sequence is 14 residues long. Trimming at V came to 1 base and at J to 3 bases, leaving 6 bases not matched to a gene. Germline V gene lookup returns CDR1 SQVTM and CDR2 ANQGSEA.

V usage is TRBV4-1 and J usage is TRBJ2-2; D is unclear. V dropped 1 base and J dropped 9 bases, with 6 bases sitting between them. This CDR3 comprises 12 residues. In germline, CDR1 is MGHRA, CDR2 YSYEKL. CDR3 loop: CASSQVGRELFF. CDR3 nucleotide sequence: TGCGCCAGCAGCCAAGTTGGGCGGGAGCTGTTTTTT.

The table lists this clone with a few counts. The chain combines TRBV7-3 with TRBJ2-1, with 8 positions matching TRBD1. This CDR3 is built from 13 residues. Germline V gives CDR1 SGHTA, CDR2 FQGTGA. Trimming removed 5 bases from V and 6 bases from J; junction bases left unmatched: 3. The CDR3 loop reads CASSKGTGNEQFF. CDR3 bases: TGTGCCAGCAGCAAGGGGACAGGCAATGAGCAGTTCTTC.

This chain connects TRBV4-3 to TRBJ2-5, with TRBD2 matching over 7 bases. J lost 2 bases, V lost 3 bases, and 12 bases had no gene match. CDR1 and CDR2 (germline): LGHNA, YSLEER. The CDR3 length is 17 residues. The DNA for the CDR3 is TGCGCCAGCAGCCACATTAGCGGGCGGCAAGCGCAAGAGACCCAGTACTTC. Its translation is CASSHISGRQAQETQYF.

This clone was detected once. The CDR3 DNA reads as TGTGCCAGCAGTCTGGGACAGGGCCCCTACAATGAGCAGTTCTTC. Translating gives CASSLGQGPYNEQFF. V is TRBV7-9 and J is TRBJ2-1; 9 nucleotides align to TRBD1. The CDR3 spans 15 residues. CDR1 SEHNR and CDR2 FQNEAQ come from the germline V gene (reference sequence). J lost 2 bases, V lost 6 bases, and 5 bases had no gene match.

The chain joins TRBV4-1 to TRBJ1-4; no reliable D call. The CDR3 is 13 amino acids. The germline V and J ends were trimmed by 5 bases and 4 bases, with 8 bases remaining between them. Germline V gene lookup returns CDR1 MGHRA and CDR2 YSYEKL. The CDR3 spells CASSVGLNEKLFF. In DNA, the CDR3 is TGCGCCAGCAGCGTAGGACTTAATGAAAAACTGTTTTTT.

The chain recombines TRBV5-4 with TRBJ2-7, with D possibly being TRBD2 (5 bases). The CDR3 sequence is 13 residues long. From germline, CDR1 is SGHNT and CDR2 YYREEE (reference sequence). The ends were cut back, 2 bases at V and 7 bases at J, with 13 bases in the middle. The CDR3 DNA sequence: TGTGCCAGCAGCTTAAAGGGAGCTGGTGAGCAGTACGTC. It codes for CASSLKGAGEQYV.

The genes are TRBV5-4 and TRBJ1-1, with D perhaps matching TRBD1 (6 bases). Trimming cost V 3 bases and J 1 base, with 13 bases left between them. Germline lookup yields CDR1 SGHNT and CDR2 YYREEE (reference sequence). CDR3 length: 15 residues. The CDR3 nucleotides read TGTGCCAGCAGCTGGAGCCCCAGGGGGAACACTGAAGCTTTCTTT. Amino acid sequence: CASSWSPRGNTEAFF.

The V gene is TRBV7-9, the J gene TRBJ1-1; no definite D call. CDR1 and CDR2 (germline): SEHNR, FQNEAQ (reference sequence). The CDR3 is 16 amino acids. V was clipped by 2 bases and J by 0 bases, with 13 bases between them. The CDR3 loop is CASSLPGGRMNTEAFF. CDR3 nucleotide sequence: TGTGCCAGCAGCTTACCGGGCGGGAGGATGAACACTGAAGCTTTCTTT.

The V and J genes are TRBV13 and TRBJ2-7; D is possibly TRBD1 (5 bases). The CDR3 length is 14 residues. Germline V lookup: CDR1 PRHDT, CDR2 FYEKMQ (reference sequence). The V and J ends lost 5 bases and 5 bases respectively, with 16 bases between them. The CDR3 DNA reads TGTGCCAGCAGCCCTCTGGACACGGGCCACGAGCAGTACTTC. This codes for CASSPLDTGHEQYF.